This TCR beta chain was documented in a study of shared clonotypes between healthy human individuals. Naive CD8 isolation took CD45RO-negative cells positively selected for CCR7 and excluded terminally differentiated effector memory CD45RA+ cells. Some clones are missing from TCRdb's copy, which holds only in-frame ones; the method was immunoSEQ multiplex PCR. The table lists 800,000 or so clones, 95% to 97% of them singletons. The J segment lost 4 bases and the V segment lost 5 bases, leaving 11 bases of the junction unmatched. Germline V lookup: CDR1 SEHNR, CDR2 FQNEAQ (reference sequence). The CDR3 is 16 residues long.

The rearrangement links TRBV7-9 to TRBJ1-5; TRBD1 aligns across 7 bases. The sequenced material came from naive CD8+ T cells sorted from blood. This receptor was identified in a man aged 25 to 40 in good health. CDR3 amino acids: CASSGERGQGNQPQHF. The CDR3 DNA reads as TGTGCCAGCAGCGGCGAAAGGGGGCAGGGGAATCAGCCCCAGCATTTT.